This TCR beta chain originates from a study of cytomegalovirus exposure and HLA in healthy donors. Study information: A data release that came early held some 84 million unique TCRs from HLA-typed donors. Broader study findings: Researchers reported in a later analysis that a missense DCLRE1C variant was tied to TCR beta V- and J-gene trimming. In a later analysis, an Asian-associated ancestry cluster reportedly showed fewer N-insertions than the approximately 670-donor mean.

Deletions cut 5 bases from V and 4 bases from J, with 15 bases between. There are 14 residues in the CDR3. CDR1 is MNHNS and CDR2 is SASEGT in the germline V gene. The PCR made use of 60 Vbeta and 13 Jbeta primers. Data came from immunoSEQ multiplex PCR; TCRdb stores just in-frame clones and leaves some out. The sample yields roughly 45,000 clones, of which the top ten take up under 2%. About this clone itself: Its target is not known.

This chain uses TRBV6-1 with TRBJ2-7, with TRBD1 as a possible D gene (6 bases). Sequencing used PBMCs. The sequence came from a woman between 25 and 40 years old in good health and CMV-seronegative. In nucleotides, the CDR3 is TGTGCCAGCAGTAAGACAGGAGGTCCTTACGAGCAGTACTTC. Translating gives CASSKTGGPYEQYF.